These 21 T cell receptor beta chains were sequenced from one sample in a study of T cell repertoires in cytomegalovirus infection. MiXCR, applied by TCRdb to the reads, yields one record per CDR3 protein. The data show under 150,000 distinct CDR3 sequences, approximately 8.8% seen once. The sample taken for sequencing was PBMCs. These receptors were taken from a human donor in good health (CMV status not recorded). Some clones in this sample may be carry-over from other donors' samples.

This clonotype was picked up many times. The V and J genes are TRBV11-3 and TRBJ2-3; D ambiguous. This CDR3 spans 13 amino acids. The germline V gene has CDR1 SGHNT and CDR2 YENEEA. Trimming shortened V by 5 bases and J by 6 bases, and 12 bases separated the two germline ends. CDR3 in amino acids: CASSLLGYDTQYF. DNA of the CDR3: TGTGCCAGCAGCCTTCTGGGGTACGATACGCAGTATTTT.

In this sample, this clonotype turned up many times. This rearrangement joins TRBV2 to TRBJ1-1; no clear D gene. The germline V gene has CDR1 SNHLY and CDR2 FYNNEI. Trimming removed 2 bases at V and 1 base at J, with 20 bases between. The CDR3 runs to 18 residues. CDR3 amino acids: CASSEPTNRQATNTEAFF. DNA of the CDR3: TGTGCCAGCAGTGAACCGACTAATCGGCAGGCGACGAACACTGAAGCTTTCTTT.

For this clonotype: A read error may be the cause here, since a much bigger clone is one base away. V usage is TRBV6-1 and J usage is TRBJ2-3; 7 positions match TRBD2. The length of the CDR3 is 14 residues. V dropped 5 bases and J dropped 7; count of bases not matched to a gene: 9. Germline lookup yields CDR1 MNHNS and CDR2 SASEGT. In DNA form, the CDR3 reads TGTGCCAGCAGTTGGACTACTAGCGAATATACGCAGTATTTT. Protein sequence: CASSWTTSEYTQYF.

The sample holds many counts of this clonotype. This sequence joins TRBV7-9 and TRBJ1-4; D unclear. The CDR3 loop spans 11 amino acids. Germline loops: CDR1 SEHNR, CDR2 FQNEAQ (reference sequence). Trimming stripped 7 bases from V and 8 bases from J, with 8 bases between. Written as DNA, the CDR3 is TGTGCCAGCACCCGAGGGGAAAAACTGTTTTTT. Its protein product is CASTRGEKLFF.

The table lists this clonotype with a few counts. The rearrangement uses TRBV20-1 and TRBJ2-7; 8 nucleotides line up with TRBD1. The germline CDR1 and CDR2 sequences are DFQATT and SNEGSKA (reference sequence). The V segment lost 6 bases and the J segment 7 bases; nucleotides outside the gene matches: 14. This CDR3 contains 14 residues. The CDR3 is CSASSRGLAGEQYF. CDR3 nucleotide sequence: TGCAGTGCCAGCTCCAGGGGGCTTGCCGGGGAGCAGTACTTC.

This clonotype occurred many times. This chain uses TRBV7-8 with TRBJ2-7, with 13 nucleotides matching TRBD2. The CDR3 is 15 residues long. Germline CDR1 and CDR2: SGHVS and FQNEAQ. V dropped 4 bases and J dropped 5; count of bases not matched to a gene: 5. As DNA, the CDR3 is TGTGCCAGCAGCTCCCGGACTAGCGGGGGTAACGAGCAGTACTTC. This gives the protein CASSSRTSGGNEQYF.

In this sample, this clonotype turned up a few times. The V gene is TRBV2, the J gene TRBJ1-3; D uncertain. This CDR3 has 15 residues. Deletions cut 1 base from V and 0 bases from J, with 7 bases between. Per germline, CDR1 SNHLY and CDR2 FYNNEI. The CDR3 spells CASSEVPYSGNTIYF. For the CDR3, the DNA is TGTGCCAGCAGTGAAGTCCCCTACTCTGGAAACACCATATATTTT.

This clonotype appeared a few times. V usage is TRBV20-1 and J usage is TRBJ1-2; no reliable D call. V was shortened by 1 base and J by 3 bases, with 9 bases between the two germline ends. The CDR3 sequence is 13 residues long. Germline CDR1 is DFQATT and CDR2 is SNEGSKA (reference sequence). The CDR3 here is CSARVNTDYGYTF. For the CDR3, the DNA is TGCAGTGCTAGAGTAAACACGGACTATGGCTACACCTTC.

This clonotype was seen many times. V gene TRBV28 combines with J gene TRBJ1-5, with TRBD1 identical over 7 bases. CDR3 length equals 15 residues. V shed 5 bases and J 1 base; nucleotides not matched to a gene: 5. The V gene's germline CDR1 is MDHEN and CDR2 SYDVKM. CDR3 bases: TGTGCCAGCAGTCCACCGGGACAGAGCAATCAGCCCCAGCATTTT. Protein: CASSPPGQSNQPQHF.

This clonotype was observed at least ten times. The rearrangement links TRBV7-8 to TRBJ2-7; TRBD1 is a possible D gene (6 bases). V lost 5 bases and J 0 bases, leaving 14 bases between the germline ends. CDR1 is SGHVS and CDR2 is FQNEAQ in the germline V gene. This CDR3 is 15 amino acids long. The CDR3 sequence: CASSPRTDSSYEQYF. In DNA form, the CDR3 reads TGTGCCAGCAGCCCCCGGACAGACAGCTCCTACGAGCAGTACTTC.

This chain uses TRBV27 with TRBJ1-2; 7 bases match TRBD1. The CDR3 sequence is 14 residues long. CDR1 MNHEY and CDR2 SMNVEV come from the germline V gene (reference sequence). After removal of 4 bases from V and 8 bases from J, the junction contained 10 bases not matched to a gene. Written as DNA, the CDR3 is TGTGCCAGCAGTTCCGCGGGACAGCTAAGCGGCTACACCTTC. Encoded protein: CASSSAGQLSGYTF.

This clonotype was detected ten times or more. This chain links TRBV25-1 with TRBJ2-3; D is uncertain. This CDR3 contains 14 residues. Germline CDR1 MGHDK, CDR2 SYGVNS. The V and J ends lost 2 bases and 5 bases respectively, with 11 bases between them. This chain's CDR3 is CASSELAGRDTQYF. CDR3 in DNA: TGTGCCAGCAGTGAACTCGCAGGACGAGATACGCAGTATTTT.

This clonotype has just a few counts. The V and J genes are TRBV28 and TRBJ2-1, with D maybe TRBD2 (5 bases). Trimming pared 7 bases from V and 3 bases from J, leaving 10 bases between. The CDR3 extends over 13 amino acids. Germline V gives CDR1 MDHEN, CDR2 SYDVKM. The CDR3 region is CASTPGIYNEQFF. CDR3 DNA sequence: TGTGCCAGCACACCGGGGATCTACAATGAGCAGTTCTTC.

This chain links TRBV5-1 with TRBJ2-1; 7 bases are shared with TRBD2. The CDR3 consists of 16 residues. With 5 bases clipped from V and 0 bases from J, the junction kept 8 bases outside the gene matches. CDR1 SGHRS and CDR2 YFSETQ come from the germline V gene. CDR3 nucleotides: TGCGCCAGCAGTTTAGCGGGCCCGAGCTCCTACAATGAGCAGTTCTTC. Translation gives CASSLAGPSSYNEQFF.

This clonotype has more than one count but fewer than ten. The chain links TRBV29-1 to TRBJ1-1, with TRBD1 matching 8 bases. The CDR3 totals 14 residues. Germline trimming cut 3 bases from V and 0 bases from J; bases unmatched to any gene: 3. Germline V CDR1 and CDR2: SQVTM, ANQGSEA. CDR3 in amino acids: CSVERQGMNTEAFF. The CDR3 DNA sequence: TGCAGCGTTGAGAGACAGGGGATGAACACTGAAGCTTTCTTT.

The V gene is TRBV28, the J gene TRBJ1-5, with 10 bases matching TRBD1. Germline assignment: CDR1 MDHEN and CDR2 SYDVKM. J gave up 6 bases and V 4 bases, and 6 bases lay outside the gene matches. The CDR3 loop spans 15 amino acids. CDR3 coding DNA: TGTGCCAGCAGTTCGACAGGGGGCGGCGGTCAGCCCCAGCATTTT. Translating it yields CASSSTGGGGQPQHF.

Remarks on this clonotype: This sequence may be a read error, since a much larger clone differs from it by one base. The chain has TRBV19 and TRBJ1-1; no reliable D call. The V end was cut by 3 bases, the J end by 0 bases, with 11 bases between. CDR1 LNHDA and CDR2 SQIVND come from the germline V gene (reference sequence). The CDR3 extends over 15 amino acids. The CDR3 loop is CASSIARRVNTEAFF. The CDR3 nucleotides are TGTGCCAGTAGTATCGCCAGACGAGTGAACACTGAAGCTTTCTTT.

The V call is TRBV28, the J call TRBJ2-5; the match to TRBD2 covers 10 bases. The CDR3 runs 16 residues. The germline gives CDR1 MDHEN, CDR2 SYDVKM. V was pared by 2 bases and J by 2 bases, with 5 bases of the junction left unmatched. CDR3 residues: CASSLTGTSAQETQYF. In DNA form, the CDR3 reads TGTGCCAGCAGTTTAACGGGGACTAGCGCACAAGAGACCCAGTACTTC. The variable domain in full, completed from reference TRBV28 and TRBJ2-5, reads DVKVTQSSRYLVKRTGEKVFLECVQDMDHENMFWYRQDPGLGLRLIYFSYDVKMKEKGDIPEGYSVSREKKERFSLILESASTNQTSMYLCASSLTGTSAQETQYFGPGTRLLVL.

This clonotype was observed at least ten times. The chain uses TRBV7-8 and TRBJ1-2; TRBD1 is a possible D gene (6 bases). This CDR3 comprises 16 residues. Trimming shortened V by 4 bases and J by 0 bases, and 15 bases separated the two germline ends. Germline CDR1 is SGHVS and CDR2 is FQNEAQ. The CDR3 DNA is TGTGCCAGCAGCTACGAGACAGGCGCTTCTAACTATGGCTACACCTTC. This gives the protein CASSYETGASNYGYTF.

V is TRBV20-1 and J is TRBJ2-7; 9 bases match TRBD1. The CDR3 contains 15 residues. Germline lookup yields CDR1 DFQATT and CDR2 SNEGSKA (reference sequence). Trimming cost V 5 bases and J 2 bases; bases outside gene matches: 10. CDR3 in DNA: TGCAGTGCTGCTAGACAGGGGGGAAGGACCTACGAGCAGTACTTC. This encodes CSAARQGGRTYEQYF.

This clonotype has at least ten counts. This chain links TRBV29-1 with TRBJ2-1; the match to TRBD2 covers 13 bases. The germline V gene has CDR1 SQVTM and CDR2 ANQGSEA. With 6 bases clipped from V and 6 bases from J, the junction kept 5 bases outside the gene matches. This CDR3 has 14 amino acids. The CDR3 coding sequence is TGCAGCGTGCCCTGGACTAGCGGGGGCAATGAGCAGTTCTTC. It yields the protein CSVPWTSGGNEQFF.